This TCR beta chain was sequenced for a study of blood T cells in healthy people across ages. The study's findings and limits: Diversity of TCR beta per million T cells declined in a roughly linear way with age.

In its sample, this clonotype was seen a few times. Its antigen is currently unknown. A J-beta primer mix and a sample-barcoded 5' primer were used in a second PCR of roughly 7 to 12 cycles. TCRdb processed the 5' RACE reads anew with MiXCR; each CDR3 protein has one entry. The data hold some 1.8 million distinct CDR3 sequences, with around 40% observed a single time. Germline V gives CDR1 LNHNV, CDR2 YYDKDF (reference sequence). The CDR3 contains 15 residues. V lost 0 bases to trimming and J lost 4 bases; unmatched junction nucleotides: 3. Peripheral blood samples of 9 to 10 milliliters were drawn from each donor.

The sequencing sample was made of blood. This receptor was taken from a human donor in good health. The chain employs TRBV15 and TRBJ1-2, with 9 nucleotides matching TRBD1. As DNA, the CDR3 is TGTGCCACCAGCAGAGATCAGGGACAGGGCTATGGCTACACCTTC. Residues: CATSRDQGQGYGYTF. Full variable domain (outside the CDR3, taken from reference TRBV15 and TRBJ1-2): DAMVIQNPRYQVTQFGKPVTLSCSQTLNHNVMYWYQQKSSQAPKLLFHYYDKDFNNEADTPDNFQSRRPNTSFCFLDIRSPGLGDTAMYLCATSRDQGQGYGYTFGSGTRLTVV.